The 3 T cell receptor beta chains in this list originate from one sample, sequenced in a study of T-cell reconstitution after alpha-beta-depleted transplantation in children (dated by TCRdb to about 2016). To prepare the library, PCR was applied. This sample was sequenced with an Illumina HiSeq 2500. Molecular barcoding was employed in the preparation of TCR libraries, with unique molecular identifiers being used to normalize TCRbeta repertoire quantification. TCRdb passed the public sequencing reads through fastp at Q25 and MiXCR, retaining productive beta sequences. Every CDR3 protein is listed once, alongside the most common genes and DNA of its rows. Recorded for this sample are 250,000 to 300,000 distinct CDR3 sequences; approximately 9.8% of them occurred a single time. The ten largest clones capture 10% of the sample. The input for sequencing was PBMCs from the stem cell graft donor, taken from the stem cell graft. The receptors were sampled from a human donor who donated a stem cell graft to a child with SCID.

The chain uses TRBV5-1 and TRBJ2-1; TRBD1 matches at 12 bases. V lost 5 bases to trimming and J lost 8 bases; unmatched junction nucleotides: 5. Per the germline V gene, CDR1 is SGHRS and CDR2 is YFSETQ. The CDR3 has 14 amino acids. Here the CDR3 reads CASRRGQGADEQFF. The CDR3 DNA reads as TGCGCCAGCAGAAGGGGACAGGGGGCAGATGAGCAGTTCTTC.

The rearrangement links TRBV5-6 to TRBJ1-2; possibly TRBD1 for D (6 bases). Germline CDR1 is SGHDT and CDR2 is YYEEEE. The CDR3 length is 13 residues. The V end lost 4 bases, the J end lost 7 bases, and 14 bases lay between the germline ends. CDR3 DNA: TGTGCCAGCAGCCCCCGCGGGACAAGTGGCTACACCTTC. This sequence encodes CASSPRGTSGYTF.

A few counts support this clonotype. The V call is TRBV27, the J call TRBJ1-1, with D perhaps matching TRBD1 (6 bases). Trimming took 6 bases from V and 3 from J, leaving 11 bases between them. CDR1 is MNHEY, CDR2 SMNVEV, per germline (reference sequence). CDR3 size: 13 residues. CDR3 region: CASRVGADTEAFF. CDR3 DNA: TGTGCCAGCAGAGTGGGGGCGGACACTGAAGCTTTCTTT.